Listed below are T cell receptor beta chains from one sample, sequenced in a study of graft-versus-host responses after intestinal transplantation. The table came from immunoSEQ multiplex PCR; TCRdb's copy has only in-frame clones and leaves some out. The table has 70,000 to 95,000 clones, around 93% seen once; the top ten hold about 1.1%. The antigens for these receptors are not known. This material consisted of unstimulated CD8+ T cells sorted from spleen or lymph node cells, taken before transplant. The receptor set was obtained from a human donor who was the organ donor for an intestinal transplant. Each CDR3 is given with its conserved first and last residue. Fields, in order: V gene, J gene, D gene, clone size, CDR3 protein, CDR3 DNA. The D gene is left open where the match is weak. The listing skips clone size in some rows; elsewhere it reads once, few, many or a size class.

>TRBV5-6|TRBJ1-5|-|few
CASSFGEANQPQHF
TGTGCCAGCAGCTTCGGGGAGGCCAATCAGCCCCAGCATTTT
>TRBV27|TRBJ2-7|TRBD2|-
CASSLSGINREQYF
TGTGCCAGCAGTTTAAGCGGGATAAATCGCGAGCAGTACTTC
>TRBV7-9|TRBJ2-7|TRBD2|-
CASSMTSGGPYEQYF
TGTGCCAGCAGTATGACTAGCGGGGGTCCCTACGAGCAGTACTTC
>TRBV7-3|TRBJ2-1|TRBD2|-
CASSPDPLAGANEQFF
TGTGCCAGCAGCCCAGACCCATTAGCGGGGGCGAATGAGCAGTTCTTC
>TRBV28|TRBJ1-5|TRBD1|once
CASSLLDRGQPQHF
TGTGCCAGCAGTTTATTGGACAGGGGGCAGCCCCAGCATTTT
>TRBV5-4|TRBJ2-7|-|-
CASSPGGRNSYEQYF
TGTGCCAGCAGCCCCGGGGGGCGAAACTCCTACGAGCAGTACTTC
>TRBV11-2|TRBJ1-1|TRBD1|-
CASSLDGFDRGRGNTEAFF
TGTGCCAGCAGCTTAGATGGGTTCGACAGGGGGCGAGGGAACACTGAAGCTTTCTTT
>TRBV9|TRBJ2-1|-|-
CASSEGAGLYNEQFF
TGTGCCAGCAGCGAGGGGGCGGGGCTCTACAATGAGCAGTTCTTC
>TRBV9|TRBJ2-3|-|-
CASSTDRDSAFLTQYF
TGTGCCAGCAGCACCGACCGGGACTCCGCCTTCCTTACGCAGTATTTT
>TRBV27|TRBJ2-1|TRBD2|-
CANESSGSAGNEQFF
TGTGCCAACGAATCTAGCGGGAGCGCGGGCAATGAGCAGTTCTTC
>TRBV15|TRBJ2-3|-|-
CATSSPLTTGETDTQYF
TGTGCCACCAGCAGCCCCCTTACGACGGGAGAAACAGATACGCAGTATTTT
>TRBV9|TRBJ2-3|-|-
CASSVAGVLTDTQYF
TGTGCCAGCAGCGTAGCCGGGGTCCTCACAGATACGCAGTATTTT
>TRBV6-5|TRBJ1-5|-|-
CASSDGEGPRAQHF
TGTGCCAGCAGCGACGGGGAGGGTCCTAGGGCCCAGCATTTT
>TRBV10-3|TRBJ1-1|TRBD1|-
CAITRDSPNTEAFF
TGTGCCATCACTAGGGACAGCCCGAACACTGAAGCTTTCTTT
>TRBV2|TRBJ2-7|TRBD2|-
CASQSSGRDSYEQYF
TGTGCCAGCCAGTCTAGCGGGAGGGACTCCTACGAGCAGTACTTC
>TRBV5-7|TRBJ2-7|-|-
CASSSKTVIYEQYF
TGTGCCAGCAGCTCCAAGACTGTTATCTACGAGCAGTACTTC
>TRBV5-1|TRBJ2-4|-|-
CASSWETQGSLQYF
TGCGCCAGCAGCTGGGAGACTCAGGGGAGCCTTCAGTACTTC
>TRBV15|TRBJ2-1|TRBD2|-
CATSYPGLAGLSSYNEQFF
TGTGCCACCAGCTATCCGGGACTAGCGGGGTTAAGCTCCTACAATGAGCAGTTCTTC
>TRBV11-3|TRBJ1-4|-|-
CASSLRTFGKLFF
TGTGCCAGCAGCCTTCGGACATTCGGAAAACTGTTTTTT
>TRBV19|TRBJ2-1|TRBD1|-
CASSVLRGHYNEQFF
TGTGCCAGTAGTGTCTTGAGGGGGCACTACAATGAGCAGTTCTTC
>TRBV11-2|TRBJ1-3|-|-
CASSGTGDSGNTIYF
TGTGCCAGCAGCGGAACAGGAGACTCTGGAAACACCATATATTTT
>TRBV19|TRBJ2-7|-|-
CASSWALRSSYEQYF
TGTGCCAGTAGTTGGGCCCTGAGAAGCTCCTACGAGCAGTACTTC
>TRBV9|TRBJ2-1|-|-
CASSVEVTIRSYNEQFF
TGTGCCAGCAGCGTAGAAGTGACAATCCGCTCCTACAATGAGCAGTTCTTC
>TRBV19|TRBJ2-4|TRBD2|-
CASSIETSGLKNIQYF
TGTGCCAGTAGTATAGAGACTAGCGGACTCAAAAACATTCAGTACTTC
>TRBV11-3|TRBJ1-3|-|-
CASSLDGGGNTIYF
TGTGCCAGCAGCTTGGACGGAGGCGGAAACACCATATATTTT
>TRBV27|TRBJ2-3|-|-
CASTRGDTQYF
TGTGCCAGCACCAGGGGAGATACGCAGTATTTT
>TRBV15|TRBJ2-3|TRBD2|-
CATSSRLAGGLTDTQYF
TGTGCCACCAGCTCAAGACTAGCGGGAGGCCTGACAGATACGCAGTATTTT
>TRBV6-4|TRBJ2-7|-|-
CASSPTGSYYEQYF
TGTGCCAGCAGCCCCACCGGGAGCTACTACGAGCAGTACTTC
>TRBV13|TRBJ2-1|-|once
CASSLARQGKYNEQFF
TGTGCCAGCAGCTTAGCGCGCCAGGGGAAGTACAATGAGCAGTTCTTC
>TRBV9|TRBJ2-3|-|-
CASSVTWGITDTQYF
TGTGCCAGCAGCGTGACATGGGGCATCACAGATACGCAGTATTTT
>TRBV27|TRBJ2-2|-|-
CASSLSPGSGTGELFF
TGTGCCAGCAGTTTATCGCCAGGGTCAGGGACCGGGGAGCTGTTTTTT